Below are 12 T cell receptor beta chains sequenced from a single sample in a study of shared clonotypes between healthy human individuals. Repertoires were generated with immunoSEQ multiplex PCR, while TCRdb's copy carries only in-frame clones and drops some. Found here are approximately 1.5 million clones, approximately 98.5% of them singletons; the top ten hold about 0.35%. Sequenced material: naive CD4+ T cells sorted from blood. Indicated subset: CD45RA+ positively selected. Every receptor here comes from a man younger than 45 in good health.

DNA of the CDR3: TGTGCCAGCAGTGTCTTGAACACTGAAGCTTTCTTT. This translates into CASSVLNTEAFF. V usage is TRBV2 and J usage is TRBJ1-1; D is uncertain. CDR1 is SNHLY, CDR2 FYNNEI, per germline. Trimming took 4 bases from V and 0 from J, leaving 3 bases between them. The CDR3 extends over 12 amino acids.

V usage is TRBV27 and J usage is TRBJ2-7, with 11 bases that match TRBD2. The CDR3 consists of 15 residues. After removal of 6 bases from V and 2 bases from J, the junction contained 6 bases not matched to a gene. Per the germline V gene, CDR1 is MNHEY and CDR2 is SMNVEV (reference sequence). This CDR3 is CASRGRTSGPYEQYF. CDR3 in DNA: TGTGCCAGCAGAGGGAGGACTAGCGGGCCCTACGAGCAGTACTTC.

The chain couples TRBV7-2 to TRBJ2-7, with 7 bases identical to TRBD1. V trimming: 5 bases; J trimming: 2 bases; junction bases outside the gene matches: 6. This CDR3 comprises 14 residues. Per the germline V gene, CDR1 is SGHTA and CDR2 is FQGNSA. The CDR3 region has the DNA TGTGCCAGCAGCCCCGACAGGGATACCTACGAGCAGTACTTC. Protein: CASSPDRDTYEQYF.

The V and J genes are TRBV7-9 and TRBJ2-1, with TRBD2 matching over 10 bases. The CDR3 covers 18 residues. The germline V gene has CDR1 SEHNR and CDR2 FQNEAQ (reference sequence). V was clipped by 8 bases and J by 1 base; unmatched bases: 14. The CDR3 loop is CASFSLAGVGPSYNEQFF. CDR3 coding DNA: TGTGCCAGCTTTAGTCTAGCGGGAGTCGGACCATCCTACAATGAGCAGTTCTTC.

The genes are TRBV5-4 and TRBJ1-1; D gene unclear. Germline CDR1 and CDR2: SGHNT and YYREEE (reference sequence). CDR3 size: 14 residues. The V and J ends lost 7 bases and 3 bases respectively, with 16 bases between them. The CDR3 DNA follows: TGTGCCAGCGCCCGGAGCGCTCGTGACACTGAAGCTTTCTTT. As protein: CASARSARDTEAFF.

The chain employs TRBV6-1 and TRBJ2-7, with D unresolved. The CDR3 covers 15 residues. Trimming stripped 8 bases from V and 0 bases from J, with 17 bases between. Germline V CDR1 and CDR2: MNHNS, SASEGT. The CDR3 is CASRLHSQVSYEQYF. The DNA of the CDR3 is TGTGCCAGCCGTCTACATTCGCAGGTCTCCTACGAGCAGTACTTC.

The rearrangement links TRBV25-1 to TRBJ2-1; D call uncertain. The germline CDR1 and CDR2 sequences are MGHDK and SYGVNS. V was trimmed by 8 bases and J by 2 bases, leaving 10 bases between them. The length of the CDR3 is 13 residues. The CDR3 reads CASGVTPYNEQFF. DNA of the CDR3: TGTGCCAGCGGGGTTACCCCCTACAATGAGCAGTTCTTC.

On this clone: Other DNA sequences of this sample code for an identical CDR3. The chain carries TRBV6-1 and TRBJ2-3; 8 bases align to TRBD1. J was trimmed by 4 bases and V by 4 bases; bases with no gene match: 1. The CDR3 is 13 amino acids. Germline V gene sequence: CDR1 MNHNS, CDR2 SASEGT. The CDR3 nucleotides read TGTGCCAGCAGTGTACAGGGGGCAGATACGCAGTATTTT. It specifies CASSVQGADTQYF.

This rearrangement joins TRBV2 to TRBJ2-3; D might be TRBD2 (6 bases). V was pared by 6 bases and J by 3 bases, with 7 bases between. Germline assignment: CDR1 SNHLY and CDR2 FYNNEI. This CDR3 spans 12 amino acids. The CDR3 reads CASRGRTDTQYF. In DNA form, the CDR3 reads TGTGCCAGCAGGGGGAGGACAGATACGCAGTATTTT. Full variable domain (outside the CDR3, taken from reference TRBV2 and TRBJ2-3): EPEVTQTPSHQVTQMGQEVILRCVPISNHLYFYWYRQILGQKVEFLVSFYNNEISEKSEIFDDQFSVERPDGSNFTLKIRSTKLEDSAMYFCASRGRTDTQYFGPGTRLTVL.

This clone showed up just once. The V call is TRBV15, the J call TRBJ2-3; no reliable D call. CDR1 is LNHNV and CDR2 is YYDKDF in the germline V gene (reference sequence). The V end was cut by 4 bases, the J end by 1 base, with 15 bases between. The CDR3 is 16 amino acids. The CDR3 DNA follows: TGTGCCACCAGCAACCCACGGACGGTACGCACAGATACGCAGTATTTT. Its translation is CATSNPRTVRTDTQYF.

V usage is TRBV30 and J usage is TRBJ1-5, with D possibly being TRBD1 (5 bases). V gave up 3 bases and J gave up 9 bases, with 15 bases separating them. The CDR3 is 13 amino acids. Germline V lookup: CDR1 GTSNPN, CDR2 SVGIG (reference sequence). As DNA, the CDR3 is TGTGCCTGGAGCGGGACCAGGTCGAGGCCCCAGCATTTT. It encodes CAWSGTRSRPQHF.

J is TRBJ1-5 and V is TRBV30, with D unresolved. This CDR3 comprises 14 residues. Trimming cost V 0 bases and J 0 bases, with 6 bases left between them. Germline assignment: CDR1 GTSNPN and CDR2 SVGIG (reference sequence). CDR3 coding DNA: TGTGCCTGGAGTGTGGACCCTAGCAATCAGCCCCAGCATTTT. Its protein product is CAWSVDPSNQPQHF.